A selection of T cell receptor beta chains follows, all from one sample in a study of blood T cell repertoires in COVID-19. Profiling relied on immunoSEQ multiplex PCR, and the TCRdb table lists in-frame clones only, not all of them. The sample includes hundreds of thousands of clones, 86% of them seen just once. The sample was peripheral blood. Receptor source: a woman in her thirties with active or convalescent COVID-19. Each CDR3 is given with its conserved first and last residue. The order of the fields is J gene, V gene, clone size, D gene, CDR3 DNA, CDR3 protein. The D gene is left open where the match is weak. Clone sizes are given selectively: once, few, many, or a class where the clone is expanded.

J: TRBJ1-2; V: TRBV5-1; size: few; D: -; DNA: TGCGCCAGCAGCTTGGCGCAGGCCGACTATGGCTACACCTTC; CDR3: CASSLAQADYGYTF
J: TRBJ1-4; V: TRBV5-8; size: -; D: TRBD1; DNA: TGTGCCAGCAGCTTGGAGGCGGGGACAGGGGGCCGGAGTGAAAAACTGTTTTTT; CDR3: CASSLEAGTGGRSEKLFF
J: TRBJ1-1; V: TRBV6-6; size: few; D: -; DNA: TGTGCCAGCAGTTACTCGGGGGGGAGCGCTGAAGCTTTCTTT; CDR3: CASSYSGGSAEAFF
J: TRBJ1-3; V: TRBV10-2; size: -; D: -; DNA: TGCGCCAGCAGTGATCAGGCTGGAAACACCATATATTTT; CDR3: CASSDQAGNTIYF
J: TRBJ2-1; V: TRBV5-6; size: -; D: TRBD2; DNA: TGTGCCAGCAGCTTCGGGACTAGCGGGAGTTACAATGAGCAGTTCTTC; CDR3: CASSFGTSGSYNEQFF
J: TRBJ2-2; V: TRBV11-2; size: -; D: TRBD2; DNA: TGTGCCAGCAGCCGAGGACTAGCGGGCACCGGGGAGCTGTTTTTT; CDR3: CASSRGLAGTGELFF
J: TRBJ2-1; V: TRBV5-1; size: -; D: -; DNA: TGCGCCAGCAGCTTGGATGGAGGAACCAGCTCCTACAATGAGCAGTTCTTC; CDR3: CASSLDGGTSSYNEQFF
J: TRBJ2-3; V: TRBV5-1; size: -; D: TRBD2; DNA: TGCGCCAGCAGCCTGGGACTAGCGGGCACAGATACGCAGTATTTT; CDR3: CASSLGLAGTDTQYF
J: TRBJ1-5; V: TRBV7-7; size: once; D: -; DNA: TGTGCCAGCAGGCCTCAGGGGAGAAGTTGCAATCAGCCCCAGCATTTT; CDR3: CASRPQGRSCNQPQHF
J: TRBJ1-3; V: TRBV5-5; size: -; D: -; DNA: TGTGCCAGCAGCCCGGTTAAATTGGTTGGAAACACCATATATTTT; CDR3: CASSPVKLVGNTIYF
J: TRBJ1-5; V: TRBV12-5; size: -; D: TRBD1; DNA: TGTGCTAGTGGTTTGACAGGGGGCTTTCAGCCCCAGCATTTT; CDR3: CASGLTGGFQPQHF
J: TRBJ1-2; V: TRBV20-1; size: few; D: -; DNA: TGCAGTGCTAGTAGGGAGCGGTATGGCTACACCTTC; CDR3: CSASRERYGYTF
J: TRBJ2-3; V: TRBV29-1; size: -; D: -; DNA: TGCAGCGTTGAGGGCAGGGTGGTGGGAGATACGCAGTATTTT; CDR3: CSVEGRVVGDTQYF
J: TRBJ2-3; V: TRBV24-1; size: -; D: TRBD1; DNA: TGTGCCACCAGTGGTGGGACAGGGTTAGATACGCAGTATTTT; CDR3: CATSGGTGLDTQYF
J: TRBJ2-4; V: TRBV7-9; size: -; D: -; DNA: TGTGCCAGCAGCTTAGACCAGAACATTCAGTACTTC; CDR3: CASSLDQNIQYF
J: TRBJ1-2; V: TRBV29-1; size: few; D: -; DNA: TGCAGCGTCTTCGGGAACTATGGCTACACCTTC; CDR3: CSVFGNYGYTF
J: TRBJ1-1; V: TRBV7-2; size: once; D: TRBD1; DNA: TGTGCCAGCAGATACAGGGGTCGAACTGAAGCTTTCTTT; CDR3: CASRYRGRTEAFF
J: TRBJ2-4; V: TRBV3-1/TRBV3-2; size: -; D: -; DNA: TGTGCCAGCAGCCAAGGACAGCTCCGTCTCCTCAAAAACATTCAGTACTTC; CDR3: CASSQGQLRLLKNIQYF
J: TRBJ1-2; V: TRBV12-3/TRBV12-4; size: -; D: -; DNA: TGTGCCAGCAGTATAGGTACTAACTATGGCTACACCTTC; CDR3: CASSIGTNYGYTF
J: TRBJ2-1; V: TRBV2; size: -; D: TRBD1; DNA: TGTGCCAGCACCACCCAGCGGACAGGGATGAATGAGCAGTTCTTC; CDR3: CASTTQRTGMNEQFF
J: TRBJ2-1; V: TRBV3-1/TRBV3-2; size: once; D: -; DNA: TGTGCCAGCAGCCAAGATCTACCGACTAGACTTGAGCAGTTCTTC; CDR3: CASSQDLPTRLEQFF
J: TRBJ1-2; V: TRBV7-2; size: -; D: -; DNA: TGTGCCAGCAGCTCAAAGAGGGGGGGCTACACCTTC; CDR3: CASSSKRGGYTF
J: TRBJ1-5; V: TRBV19; size: -; D: TRBD1; DNA: TGTGCCAGTAGTACCGGACAGGACAATCAGCCCCAGCATTTT; CDR3: CASSTGQDNQPQHF
J: TRBJ1-1; V: TRBV10-1; size: -; D: -; DNA: TGCGCCAGCAGTGAGAGCCGGGTGTGGGCTTTCTTT; CDR3: CASSESRVWAFF
J: TRBJ2-7; V: TRBV29-1; size: -; D: TRBD2; DNA: TGCAGCGTGGTCCTAGCGGGAGTTAACGAGCAGTACTTC; CDR3: CSVVLAGVNEQYF
J: TRBJ1-2; V: TRBV7-9; size: -; D: -; DNA: TGTGCCAGCAGCTCCGGGGGTGGGTATGGCTACACCTTC; CDR3: CASSSGGGYGYTF
J: TRBJ1-1; V: TRBV5-4; size: -; D: TRBD1; DNA: TGTGCCAGCAGCTTCGACAGGGGGACTGAAGCTTTCTTT; CDR3: CASSFDRGTEAFF
J: TRBJ2-7; V: TRBV4-1; size: -; D: -; DNA: TGCGCCAGCAGCCGAACATTAACCTACGAGCAGTACTTC; CDR3: CASSRTLTYEQYF
J: TRBJ1-4; V: TRBV2; size: -; D: -; DNA: TGTGCCAGCTTAGTGGGGGGAACTAATGAAAAACTGTTTTTT; CDR3: CASLVGGTNEKLFF
J: TRBJ2-1; V: TRBV28; size: once; D: TRBD2; DNA: TGTGCCAGCAGTTTTCCCCCGACTAGCGGGAGTCTTTATTCCCACAATGAGCAGTTCTTC; CDR3: CASSFPPTSGSLYSHNEQFF
J: TRBJ2-1; V: TRBV9; size: -; D: TRBD2; DNA: TGTGCCAGCAGCGTTATCGCGAGCGGGGGGATCAATGAGCAGTTCTTC; CDR3: CASSVIASGGINEQFF
J: TRBJ2-2; V: TRBV9; size: once; D: -; DNA: TGTGCCAGCAGCCCCCAGAGCGGCGGGGAGCTGTTTTTT; CDR3: CASSPQSGGELFF
J: TRBJ2-7; V: TRBV11-2; size: -; D: TRBD1; DNA: TGTGCCAGCAGCTTAACTCGGGACAGGGTCTACGAGCAGTACTTC; CDR3: CASSLTRDRVYEQYF
J: TRBJ1-3; V: TRBV19; size: -; D: -; DNA: TGTGCCAGTAGTATAGGGGCAGGAAGAAACACCATATATTTT; CDR3: CASSIGAGRNTIYF
J: TRBJ2-5; V: TRBV29-1; size: -; D: -; DNA: TGCAGCGCCGATAGGGGCTGGGAGACCCAGTACTTC; CDR3: CSADRGWETQYF